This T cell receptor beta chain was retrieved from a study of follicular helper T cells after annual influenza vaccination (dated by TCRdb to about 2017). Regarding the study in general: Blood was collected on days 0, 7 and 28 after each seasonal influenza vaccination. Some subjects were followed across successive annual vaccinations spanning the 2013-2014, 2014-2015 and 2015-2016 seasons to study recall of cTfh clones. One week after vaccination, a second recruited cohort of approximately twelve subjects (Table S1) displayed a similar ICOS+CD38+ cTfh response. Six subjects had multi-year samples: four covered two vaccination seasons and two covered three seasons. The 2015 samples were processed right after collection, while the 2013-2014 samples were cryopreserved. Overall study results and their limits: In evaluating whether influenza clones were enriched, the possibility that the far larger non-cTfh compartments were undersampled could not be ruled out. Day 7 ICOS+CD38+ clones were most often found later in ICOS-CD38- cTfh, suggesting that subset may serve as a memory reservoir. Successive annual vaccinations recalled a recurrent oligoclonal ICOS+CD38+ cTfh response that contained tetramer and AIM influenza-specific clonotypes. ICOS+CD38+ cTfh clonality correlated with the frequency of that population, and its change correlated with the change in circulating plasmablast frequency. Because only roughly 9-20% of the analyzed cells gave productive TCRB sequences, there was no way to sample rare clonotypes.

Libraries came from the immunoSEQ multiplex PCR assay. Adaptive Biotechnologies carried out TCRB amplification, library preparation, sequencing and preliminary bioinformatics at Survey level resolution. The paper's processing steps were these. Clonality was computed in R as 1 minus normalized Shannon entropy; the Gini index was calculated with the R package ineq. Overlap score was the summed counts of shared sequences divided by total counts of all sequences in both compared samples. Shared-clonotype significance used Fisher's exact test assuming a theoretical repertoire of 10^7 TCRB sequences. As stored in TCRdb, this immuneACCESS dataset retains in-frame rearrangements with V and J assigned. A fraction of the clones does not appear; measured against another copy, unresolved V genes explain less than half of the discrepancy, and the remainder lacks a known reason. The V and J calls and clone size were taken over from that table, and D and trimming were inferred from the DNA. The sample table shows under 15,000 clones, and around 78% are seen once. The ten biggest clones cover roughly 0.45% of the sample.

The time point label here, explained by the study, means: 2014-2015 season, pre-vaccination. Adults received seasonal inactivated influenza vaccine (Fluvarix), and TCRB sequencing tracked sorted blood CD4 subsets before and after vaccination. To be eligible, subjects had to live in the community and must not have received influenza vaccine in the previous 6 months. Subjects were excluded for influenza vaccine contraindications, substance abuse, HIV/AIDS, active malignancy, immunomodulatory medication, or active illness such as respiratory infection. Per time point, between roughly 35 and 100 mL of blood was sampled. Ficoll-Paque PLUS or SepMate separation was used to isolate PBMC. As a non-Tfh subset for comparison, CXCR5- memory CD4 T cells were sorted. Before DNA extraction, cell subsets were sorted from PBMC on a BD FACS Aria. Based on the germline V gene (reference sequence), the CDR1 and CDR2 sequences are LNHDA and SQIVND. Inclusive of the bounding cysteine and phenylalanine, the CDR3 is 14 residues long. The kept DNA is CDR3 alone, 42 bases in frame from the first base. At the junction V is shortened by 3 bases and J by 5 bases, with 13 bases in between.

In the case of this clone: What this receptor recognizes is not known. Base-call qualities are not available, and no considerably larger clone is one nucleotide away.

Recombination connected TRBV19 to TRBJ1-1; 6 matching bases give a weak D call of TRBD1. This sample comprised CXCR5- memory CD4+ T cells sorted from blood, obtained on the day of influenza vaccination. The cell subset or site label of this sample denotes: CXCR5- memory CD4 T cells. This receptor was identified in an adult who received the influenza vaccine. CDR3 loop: CASSIPGGLTEAFF. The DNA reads TGTGCCAGTAGTATTCCCGGGGGCTTAACTGAAGCTTTCTTT.